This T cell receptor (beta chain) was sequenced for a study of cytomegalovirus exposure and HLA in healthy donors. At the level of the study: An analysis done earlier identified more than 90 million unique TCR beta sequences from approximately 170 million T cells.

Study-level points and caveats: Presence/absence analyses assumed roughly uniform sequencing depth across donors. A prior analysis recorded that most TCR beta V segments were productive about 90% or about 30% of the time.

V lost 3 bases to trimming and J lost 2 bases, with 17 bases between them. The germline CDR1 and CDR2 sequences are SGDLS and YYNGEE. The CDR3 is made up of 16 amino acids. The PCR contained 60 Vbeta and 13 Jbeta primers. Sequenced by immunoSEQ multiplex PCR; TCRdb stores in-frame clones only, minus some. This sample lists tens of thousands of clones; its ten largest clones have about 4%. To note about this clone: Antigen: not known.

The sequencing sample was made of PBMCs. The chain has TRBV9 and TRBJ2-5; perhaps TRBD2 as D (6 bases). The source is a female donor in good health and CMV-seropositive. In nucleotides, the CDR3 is TGTGCCAGCAGCGGGGGCGGAGGGTCGGGGCAAGAGACCCAGTACTTC. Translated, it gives CASSGGGGSGQETQYF.